This T cell receptor (beta chain) derives from a study of blood T cell repertoires in COVID-19. At the level of the study: The cDNA or gDNA used as material had been derived from T cells, B-cell-depleted T cells, or PBMCs.

Study processing details: Reference gene primer amplification gave nucleated cell count estimates. Sequencing used immunoSEQ multiplex PCR; TCRdb keeps in-frame clones, though not all of them. The D gene and trimming were derived from the DNA, and the V and J assignments and clone size from that table. The sample includes some 200,000 clones, about 86% seen only once; the top ten take approximately 7.9%. Participant reports of clinical history set cohort assignment. The junction had 9 bases not matched to a gene; V was cut back by 3 bases and J by 8 bases. This CDR3 spans 15 amino acids. Germline CDR1 and CDR2: ENHRY and SYGVKD.

The clonotype was recovered from a man in his forties who had recovered from COVID-19. The chain couples TRBV10-3 to TRBJ1-2, with 10 bases lining up with TRBD1. The sequencing input was PBMCs or T cells enriched from blood (not recorded which). The CDR3 sequence is CAISDRTGGKEGYTF. The CDR3 DNA reads TGTGCCATCAGTGACCGGACAGGGGGGAAAGAAGGCTACACCTTC.